This paragraph reports one T cell receptor (beta chain). The antigen it recognizes is unknown. No base quality information exists; no much larger clone differs at one position. The library was obtained by the immunoSEQ multiplex PCR assay. DNA from the cultured and isolated CD4+ T cells underwent TCR beta CDR3 sequencing. The published analysis was carried out like this. Non-productive TCR sequences were discarded, and reads were trimmed to the CDR3 region, with only CDR3s of 7 or more amino acids retained. The MANAFEST web app was used to identify antigen-specific clonotypes by comparing expansion in peptide wells with expansion in reference cultures. Positive clones required FDR<0.05 expansion versus reference and all other wells, odds ratio above 5, and frequency above 0.1% in two replicate wells. Cross-reactive clonotypes were defined as significantly expanded in SARS-CoV-2 spike wells and in at least one common cold coronavirus spike condition. Levenshtein distance calculated with the stringdist R package was used to assess CDR3 similarity, and unrooted trees were constructed with ape in R 3.6.1. What TCRdb holds here is the immuneACCESS table cut down to in-frame rearrangements. Part of the clones is not present; checked against another copy, under half of the missing clones reflect an unresolved V gene, and the others are unexplained. Clonal size and the V and J genes are those of that table, whereas D and trimming came from the DNA. This sample has 70,000 or so clones in its table, and nearly 75% of those were observed once. The top ten constitute 2% to 3% of the sample.

The data belong to a study of vaccination effects on CD4 cells after COVID-19 (dated by TCRdb to between 2022 and 2023). Looking at the study overall: In the ViraFEST assay, PBMC were stimulated with viral peptide pools, and TCR sequencing was then used to find antigen-specific CD4+ T cell clonotypes based on their expansion. The full study included fewer than eleven COVID-19 convalescent patients and a few SARS-CoV-2-naive healthy vaccine recipients. Across the study, the median time from the second dose to post-vaccine sampling was 72 days (range 14 to 241). SARS-CoV-2 spike-specific CD4+ TCR repertoires were compared before and after mRNA vaccination in COVID-19 convalescent patients and in infection-naive vaccine recipients. Each well held fewer than 2.5 million PBMC cultured in IMDM containing approximately 5% human AB serum, about 10 IU/ml IL-2 and gentamicin, along with around 11 ug/ml peptides. Cultures from other donors in the study were sequenced with the Oncomine TCR Beta short-read assay on an Illumina iSeq 100. Summary of the overall study and its limitations: In healthy vaccine recipients, vaccine-induced clones were almost all SARS-CoV-2 mono-reactive, with only 1 of 255 being cross-reactive with common cold coronaviruses. Both infection-induced and vaccine-induced clones contracted markedly at late post-vaccination timepoints, which is consistent with waning T cell responses. Limitations of the study were the small number of convalescent patients and the absence of early post-infection timepoints.

After more than nine days of culture, CD4+ T cells were isolated with the EasySep CD4+ T cell isolation kit. Each participant received two doses of an mRNA SARS-CoV-2 vaccine, either BNT162b2 or mRNA-1273. The absence of prior SARS-CoV-2 infection in healthy vaccine recipients was confirmed by negative nucleocapsid antibodies before and after vaccination. Half of the culture medium was replaced with fresh IL-2-containing medium on days 3 and 7. Each peptide stimulation condition was cultured in triplicate wells unless otherwise noted. Using Ficoll-Paque Plus gradient centrifugation, PBMC were separated from whole blood and then either used fresh or cryopreserved at -140C. Genomic DNA was extracted from cultured CD4+ T cells with the QIAamp micro DNA kit. The germline V gene gives CDR1 as SGHTA and CDR2 as FQGTGA. The CDR3 sequence holds 15 residues, the cysteine and phenylalanine included. The sequence is cut down to CDR3 DNA, 45 bases in frame from base 1. V has 6 bases trimmed and J has 0 bases trimmed; junction bases matching no gene number 4.

This specimen was CD4+ T cells from PBMCs cultured without peptide, taken after COVID-19 vaccination. The chain links TRBV7-3 with TRBJ2-3; 9 nucleotides in the junction match TRBD2. The receptor comes from a human donor who received a COVID-19 vaccine. The CDR3 reads as follows: CASSGSGGSTDTQYF. The nucleotide sequence reads TGTGCCAGCAGTGGAAGCGGGGGGAGCACAGATACGCAGTATTTT. Beyond the CDR3, the reference TRBV7-3 and TRBJ2-3 genes provide the residues; the full variable domain reads: GAGVSQTPSNKVTEKGKYVELRCDPISGHTALYWYRQSLGQGPEFLIYFQGTGAADDSGLPNDRFFAVRPEGSVSTLKIQRTERGDSAVYLCASSGSGGSTDTQYFGPGTRLTVL.